Presented here are 25 T cell receptor beta chains from one specimen sequenced in a study of blood T cell repertoires in COVID-19. Repertoires were generated with immunoSEQ multiplex PCR, while TCRdb's copy carries only in-frame clones and drops some. This table holds 80,000 to 100,000 clones, roughly 80% found once. Sequencing was done on a sample of peripheral blood. The origin of the receptors is a man in his fifties or sixties with acute or convalescent COVID-19.

V gene TRBV24-1 combines with J gene TRBJ2-3; possibly TRBD2 for D (6 bases). The CDR3 runs to 16 residues. The V and J ends lost 2 bases and 1 base respectively, with 12 bases between them. Per germline, CDR1 KGHDR and CDR2 SFDVKD. The CDR3 bases are TGTGCCACCAGTGATTCCCCCGGGGGAGGCACAGATACGCAGTATTTT. Its protein product is CATSDSPGGGTDTQYF.

The chain couples TRBV10-3 to TRBJ1-1, with a tentative D call TRBD1 (5 bases). This CDR3 spans 13 amino acids. Germline loops: CDR1 ENHRY, CDR2 SYGVKD. Trimming removed 7 bases at V and 5 bases at J, with 14 bases between. This CDR3 reads CAIMGGRGTEAFF. In DNA, the CDR3 is TGTGCCATCATGGGGGGGAGAGGGACTGAAGCTTTCTTT.

V usage is TRBV4-3 and J usage is TRBJ2-7; D is unclear. V shed 5 bases and J shed 5 bases, with 16 bases lying between them. Germline V gene sequence: CDR1 LGHNA, CDR2 YSLEER. This CDR3 contains 14 residues. DNA of the CDR3: TGCGCCAGCAGCAAGTCCGACGGAGCCAACGAGCAGTACTTC. Translating gives CASSKSDGANEQYF.

CDR3 bases: TGTGCCATCAGTGAACAGGGGGCCCATATCGTGAACACTGAAGCTTTCTTT. Amino acid sequence: CAISEQGAHIVNTEAFF. This rearrangement joins TRBV10-3 to TRBJ1-1; 9 positions match TRBD1. The length of the CDR3 is 17 residues. Trimming at V came to 3 bases and at J to 0 bases, leaving 8 bases not matched to a gene. Germline V gene lookup returns CDR1 ENHRY and CDR2 SYGVKD.

The V gene is TRBV9, the J gene TRBJ2-6; 9 bases fit TRBD1. This CDR3 contains 21 residues. J gave up 4 bases and V 4 bases, and 21 bases lay outside the gene matches. Germline lookup yields CDR1 SGDLS and CDR2 YYNGEE. For the CDR3, the DNA is TGTGCCAGCAGCCCTCGTCCCGGGACAGGGATGGATGCGAGAGGGGCCAACGTCCTGACTTTC. Translated, it gives CASSPRPGTGMDARGANVLTF.

V usage is TRBV28 and J usage is TRBJ2-1, with 7 nucleotides matching TRBD2. Germline V lookup: CDR1 MDHEN, CDR2 SYDVKM. Trimming cost V 4 bases and J 5 bases; bases outside gene matches: 20. The CDR3 totals 19 residues. CDR3 amino acids: CASSSTGRLGRERNNEQFF. As DNA, the CDR3 is TGTGCCAGCAGTTCAACCGGCCGTCTTGGGCGGGAGAGGAACAATGAGCAGTTCTTC.

The chain recombines TRBV20-1 with TRBJ1-4; D is undetermined. The germline V gene has CDR1 DFQATT and CDR2 SNEGSKA (reference sequence). This CDR3 spans 16 amino acids. Trimming removed 3 bases at V and 8 bases at J, with 22 bases between. The CDR3 region has the DNA TGCAGTGCTAGTGCCGGTGCACAGAGGGCAGGCGAAAAACTGTTTTTT. This gives the protein CSASAGAQRAGEKLFF.

This clone was counted between two and nine times. The V call is TRBV28, the J call TRBJ2-2; 14 nucleotides match TRBD2. The germline CDR1 and CDR2 sequences are MDHEN and SYDVKM. This CDR3 contains 18 residues. V lost 6 bases and J lost 5; bases outside the gene matches: 11. CDR3 coding DNA: TGTGCCAGCAGCCAAGGACTAGCGGGAGGCTTTTGGACCGGGGAGCTGTTTTTT. Amino acids: CASSQGLAGGFWTGELFF. The entire variable domain, with the rest obtained from reference TRBV28 and TRBJ2-2, is as follows: DVKVTQSSRYLVKRTGEKVFLECVQDMDHENMFWYRQDPGLGLRLIYFSYDVKMKEKGDIPEGYSVSREKKERFSLILESASTNQTSMYLCASSQGLAGGFWTGELFFGEGSRLTVL.

This chain links TRBV28 with TRBJ2-7; weak D call: TRBD2 (5 bases). The length of the CDR3 is 14 residues. The germline gives CDR1 MDHEN, CDR2 SYDVKM. Between the trimmed V and J ends, which lost 4 bases and 3 bases, there was a span of 13 bases. The CDR3: CASSWARGRYEQYF. CDR3 sequence (DNA): TGTGCCAGCAGTTGGGCTCGAGGGCGCTACGAGCAGTACTTC.

This clone was found a few times. V gene TRBV20-1 combines with J gene TRBJ2-7, with TRBD2 matching 9 bases. The CDR3 is 14 amino acids. V gave up 5 bases and J gave up 4 bases; unmatched junction bases: 9. Germline values: CDR1 DFQATT, CDR2 SNEGSKA (reference sequence). CDR3 amino acids: CSAGAGGGGYEQYF. In DNA form, the CDR3 reads TGCAGTGCTGGTGCGGGAGGGGGCGGGTACGAGCAGTACTTC.

The rearrangement links TRBV3-1 (or the pseudogene TRBV3-2) to TRBJ1-1; no firm D call. Per germline, CDR1 LGHDT and CDR2 YNNKEL (reference sequence). The V and J ends lost 2 bases and 7 bases respectively, with 14 bases between them. The CDR3 totals 14 residues. CDR3 sequence (DNA): TGTGCCAGCAGCCAACGGACTAGGAGGAGTGAAGCTTTCTTT. Translated, it gives CASSQRTRRSEAFF.

This chain uses TRBV3-1 (or the pseudogene TRBV3-2) with TRBJ2-3, with TRBD1 identical over 11 bases. Germline V CDR1 and CDR2: LGHDT, YNNKEL (reference sequence). The CDR3 totals 14 residues. Germline trimming cut 8 bases from V and 3 bases from J; bases unmatched to any gene: 4. CDR3 bases: TGTGCCAGCGAGGACAGGGGGCGGACAGATACGCAGTATTTT. As protein: CASEDRGRTDTQYF.

The rearrangement links TRBV9 to TRBJ2-5, with 12 bases aligning to TRBD2. Trimming cost V 3 bases and J 2 bases; bases outside gene matches: 11. The CDR3 contains 18 residues. From germline, CDR1 is SGDLS and CDR2 YYNGEE. CDR3 DNA: TGTGCCAGCAGCGCTCGACTAGCGGGGGCTCTTAGTCAAGAGACCCAGTACTTC. This codes for CASSARLAGALSQETQYF.

V usage is TRBV28 and J usage is TRBJ2-7, with 9 bases matching TRBD1. The CDR3 has 14 residues. Germline assignment: CDR1 MDHEN and CDR2 SYDVKM. V lost 4 bases to trimming and J lost 5 bases; unmatched junction nucleotides: 6. CDR3 region: CASSSDRGIDEQYF. DNA of the CDR3: TGTGCCAGCAGTTCCGACAGGGGGATCGACGAGCAGTACTTC. Filled out from reference TRBV28 and TRBJ2-7, the complete variable domain reads DVKVTQSSRYLVKRTGEKVFLECVQDMDHENMFWYRQDPGLGLRLIYFSYDVKMKEKGDIPEGYSVSREKKERFSLILESASTNQTSMYLCASSSDRGIDEQYFGPGTRLTVT.

The gene calls are TRBV5-8 and TRBJ1-3, with no clear D. The V end was cut by 0 bases, the J end by 0 bases, with 10 bases between. CDR3 length: 16 residues. CDR1 SGHTS and CDR2 YDEGEE come from the germline V gene. CDR3 in DNA: TGTGCCAGCAGCTTGGTTCCTGCAGGCTCTGGAAACACCATATATTTT. Amino acid sequence: CASSLVPAGSGNTIYF.

The chain links TRBV10-3 to TRBJ1-5, with 8 nucleotides matching TRBD1. Germline trimming cut 2 bases from V and 1 base from J; bases unmatched to any gene: 1. Germline V gives CDR1 ENHRY, CDR2 SYGVKD. This CDR3 comprises 15 residues. The DNA of the CDR3 is TGTGCCATCAGTGAGGGACAGGGAAGCAATCAGCCCCAGCATTTT. Its protein is CAISEGQGSNQPQHF.

CDR3 sequence reads: CASPPGLGSSYEQYF. The CDR3 DNA is TGTGCCAGCCCTCCGGGACTAGGATCCTCCTACGAGCAGTACTTC. The V and J genes are TRBV19 and TRBJ2-7, with 8 bases matching TRBD2. The CDR3 spans 15 residues. The trim removed 9 bases at V and 0 bases at J, leaving 10 bases unmatched. Germline CDR1 reads LNHDA; CDR2 reads SQIVND (reference sequence).

The gene calls are TRBV6-5 and TRBJ2-7; 9 bases agree with TRBD1. The V gene end was trimmed by 6 bases and the J gene end by 4 bases; junction bases not matched to a gene: 10. The CDR3 is made up of 15 amino acids. Germline CDR1 and CDR2: MNHEY and SVGAGI. In nucleotides, the CDR3 is TGTGCCAGCAGCATCACCGGGACAGGGACGTACGAGCAGTACTTC. Residues: CASSITGTGTYEQYF.

The rearrangement joins TRBV6-5 to TRBJ2-1; 12 nucleotides line up with TRBD2. Germline values: CDR1 MNHEY, CDR2 SVGAGI. CDR3 length: 15 amino acids. J gave up 5 bases and V 5 bases, and 4 bases lay outside the gene matches. The CDR3 reads CASSPLAGGNNEQFF. Here the CDR3 DNA reads TGTGCCAGCAGTCCTCTAGCGGGGGGGAACAATGAGCAGTTCTTC.

This chain uses TRBV7-9 with TRBJ1-3; no reliable D call. From germline, CDR1 is SEHNR and CDR2 FQNEAQ (reference sequence). V was clipped by 4 bases and J by 7 bases, with 14 bases between them. The CDR3 contains 14 residues. CDR3 sequence: CASSSWGGNNTIYF. The CDR3 region has the DNA TGTGCCAGCAGCTCCTGGGGAGGTAACAACACCATATATTTT.

The CDR3 sequence: CASSWTGDSPLHF. The CDR3 coding sequence is TGTGCCAGCAGTTGGACAGGGGATTCACCCCTCCACTTT. This rearrangement joins TRBV6-5 to TRBJ1-6; TRBD1 matches at 9 bases. The germline V gene has CDR1 MNHEY and CDR2 SVGAGI. This CDR3 has 13 residues. V lost 4 bases, J lost 8 bases, and 0 bases stayed unmatched.

J is TRBJ2-7 and V is TRBV4-1; D may be TRBD1 (5 bases). Germline assignment: CDR1 MGHRA and CDR2 YSYEKL. Deletions cut 0 bases from V and 7 bases from J, with 19 bases between. CDR3 length: 16 residues. The CDR3 region has the DNA TGCGCCAGCAGCCAAGATAAGGGGTCAGGGCCGAGGGAGCAGTACTTC. Translated, it gives CASSQDKGSGPREQYF.

The chain recombines TRBV6-2 or TRBV6-3 with TRBJ1-1; D is perhaps TRBD1 (6 bases). The CDR3 extends over 15 amino acids. Per germline, CDR1 MNHEY and CDR2 SVGEGT. V was pared by 0 bases and J by 4 bases, with 12 bases between. CDR3 in amino acids: CASSYSAQGATEAFF. CDR3 DNA sequence: TGTGCCAGCAGTTACTCGGCACAGGGCGCCACTGAAGCTTTCTTT.

The J gene is TRBJ1-5, the V gene TRBV19, with no clear D. V lost 6 bases to trimming and J lost 1 base, with 10 bases between them. Per germline, CDR1 LNHDA and CDR2 SQIVND (reference sequence). The CDR3 spans 14 residues. CDR3 sequence reads: CASSQIQSNQPQHF. DNA for the CDR3: TGTGCCAGTAGCCAGATACAAAGCAATCAGCCCCAGCATTTT.

The J gene is TRBJ2-5, the V gene TRBV9; 11 bases align to TRBD2. The CDR3 is made up of 16 amino acids. From germline, CDR1 is SGDLS and CDR2 YYNGEE. V gave up 3 bases and J gave up 2 bases; unmatched junction bases: 6. In DNA form, the CDR3 reads TGTGCCAGCAGCGCCGATATAGCGGGGGGGCAAGAGACCCAGTACTTC. It specifies CASSADIAGGQETQYF.